The next 8 T cell receptor beta chains were all read from a single sample in a study of neurological immune-mediated disorders. TCRdb passed the 5' RACE reads through MiXCR, listing each CDR3 protein once. The sample includes under 25,000 distinct CDR3 sequences, over 2.5% of them seen just once. The sequencing sample was made of PBMCs. The source of these receptors is a young woman with multiple sclerosis.

This clonotype was seen repeatedly, ten times or more. This chain links TRBV25-1 with TRBJ2-3; weak D call: TRBD2 (6 bases). The germline CDR1 and CDR2 sequences are MGHDK and SYGVNS. Between the trimmed V and J ends, which lost 3 bases and 5 bases, there was a span of 18 bases. CDR3 length: 16 residues. CDR3 sequence: CASSDTRGLRGDTQYF. As DNA, the CDR3 is TGTGCCAGCAGTGACACGAGGGGACTCCGGGGAGATACGCAGTATTTT. The complete variable domain, with remaining parts taken from reference TRBV25-1 and TRBJ2-3, reads EADIYQTPRYLVIGTGKKITLECSQTMGHDKMYWYQQDPGMELHLIHYSYGVNSTEKGDLSSESTVSRIRTEHFPLTLESARPSHTSQYLCASSDTRGLRGDTQYFGPGTRLTVL.

This clonotype was picked up many times. The chain carries TRBV27 and TRBJ2-1; D not resolved. This CDR3 is 12 amino acids long. V was pared by 3 bases and J by 9 bases, with 9 bases between. CDR1 and CDR2 (germline): MNHEY, SMNVEV (reference sequence). CDR3 protein: CASSLKVGEQFF. The CDR3 bases are TGTGCCAGCAGTTTGAAGGTTGGTGAGCAGTTCTTC.

The sample holds many counts of this clonotype. V usage is TRBV2 and J usage is TRBJ1-1; no definite D call. CDR3 length: 12 amino acids. Germline V lookup: CDR1 SNHLY, CDR2 FYNNEI. V lost 5 bases, J lost 5 bases, and 9 bases lay in between. The CDR3 reads CASSKQYTEAFF. DNA for the CDR3: TGTGCCAGCAGTAAACAGTATACTGAAGCTTTCTTT.

This clonotype was seen ten or more times. The CDR3 loop reads CASSLLGQGEQYV. The CDR3 bases are TGTGCCAGCAGCTTATTGGGACAGGGGGAGCAGTACGTC. The chain is built from TRBV7-2 and TRBJ2-7, with TRBD1 identical over 10 bases. The junction had 2 bases not matched to a gene; V was cut back by 2 bases and J by 7 bases. The CDR3 is made up of 13 amino acids. Germline CDR1 reads SGHTA; CDR2 reads FQGNSA.

This clonotype was counted ten times or more. V usage is TRBV20-1 and J usage is TRBJ2-1; TRBD2 agrees at 7 bases. Trimming cost V 4 bases and J 0 bases; bases outside gene matches: 3. The length of the CDR3 is 14 residues. Per germline, CDR1 DFQATT and CDR2 SNEGSKA (reference sequence). CDR3 nucleotide sequence: TGCAGTGCTAAGCGGGGAAGCTCCTACAATGAGCAGTTCTTC. Amino acids: CSAKRGSSYNEQFF.

This clonotype ranks as medium-sized. This chain links TRBV12-3 or TRBV12-4 with TRBJ1-2, with D uncertain. The V and J ends lost 3 bases and 6 bases respectively, with 5 bases between them. The CDR3 extends over 11 amino acids. The CDR3 bases are TGTGCCAGCAGTTTGGGCGATGGCTACACCTTC. As protein: CASSLGDGYTF.

This clonotype was recorded at least ten times. The chain uses TRBV29-1 and TRBJ2-7; D is possibly TRBD1 or TRBD2 (5 bases each). The CDR3 runs 14 residues. Germline V gives CDR1 SQVTM, CDR2 ANQGSEA. V was clipped by 6 bases and J by 0 bases, with 15 bases between them. CDR3 residues: CSVESRDLSYEQYF. DNA of the CDR3: TGCAGCGTGGAGTCCCGGGACCTCTCCTACGAGCAGTACTTC.

This clonotype was detected many times. This rearrangement joins TRBV7-9 to TRBJ2-6; no definite D call. Trimming pared 3 bases from V and 0 bases from J, leaving 12 bases between. Germline CDR1 is SEHNR and CDR2 is FQNEAQ (reference sequence). The CDR3 has 17 residues. In nucleotides, the CDR3 is TGTGCCAGCAGCTTCCTCCTAACATACTCTGGGGCCAACGTCCTGACTTTC. As protein: CASSFLLTYSGANVLTF.